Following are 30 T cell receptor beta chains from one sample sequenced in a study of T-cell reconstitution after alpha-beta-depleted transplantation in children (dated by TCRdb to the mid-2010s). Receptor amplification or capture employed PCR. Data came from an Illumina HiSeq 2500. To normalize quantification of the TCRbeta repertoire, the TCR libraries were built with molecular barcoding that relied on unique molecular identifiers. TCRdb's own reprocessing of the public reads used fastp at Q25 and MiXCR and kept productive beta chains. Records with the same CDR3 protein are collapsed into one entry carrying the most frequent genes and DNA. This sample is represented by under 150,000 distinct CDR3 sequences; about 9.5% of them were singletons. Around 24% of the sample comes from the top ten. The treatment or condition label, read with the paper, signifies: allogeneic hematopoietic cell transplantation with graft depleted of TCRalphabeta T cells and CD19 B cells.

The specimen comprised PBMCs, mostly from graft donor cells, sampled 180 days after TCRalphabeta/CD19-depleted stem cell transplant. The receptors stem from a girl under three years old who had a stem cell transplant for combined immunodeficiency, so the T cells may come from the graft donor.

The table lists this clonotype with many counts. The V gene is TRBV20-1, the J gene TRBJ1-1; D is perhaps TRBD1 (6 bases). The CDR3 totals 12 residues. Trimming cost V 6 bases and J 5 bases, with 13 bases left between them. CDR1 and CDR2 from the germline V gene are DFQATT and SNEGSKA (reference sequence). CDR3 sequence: CSAKRRGTEAFF. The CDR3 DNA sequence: TGCAGTGCGAAAAGGAGGGGGACTGAAGCTTTCTTT.

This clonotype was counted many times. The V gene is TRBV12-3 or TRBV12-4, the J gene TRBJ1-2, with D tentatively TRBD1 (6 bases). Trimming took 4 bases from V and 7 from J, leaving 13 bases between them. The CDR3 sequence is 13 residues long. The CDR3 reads CASSSTGLRGYTF. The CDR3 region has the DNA TGTGCCAGCAGTTCCACAGGGTTGCGTGGCTACACCTTC.

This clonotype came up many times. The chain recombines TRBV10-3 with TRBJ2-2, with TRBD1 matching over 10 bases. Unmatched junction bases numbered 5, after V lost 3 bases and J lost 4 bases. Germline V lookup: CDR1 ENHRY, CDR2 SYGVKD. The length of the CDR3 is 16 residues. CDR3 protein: CAISDDRGLGTGELFF. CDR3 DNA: TGTGCCATCAGTGACGACAGGGGGCTAGGCACCGGGGAGCTGTTTTTT.

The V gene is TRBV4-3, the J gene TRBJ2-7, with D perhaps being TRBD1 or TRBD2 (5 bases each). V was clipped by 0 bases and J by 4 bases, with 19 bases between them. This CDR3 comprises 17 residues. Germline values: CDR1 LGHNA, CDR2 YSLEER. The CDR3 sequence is CASSQDLRAGSMYEQYF. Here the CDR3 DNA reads TGCGCCAGCAGCCAAGATTTAAGGGCAGGGAGTATGTACGAGCAGTACTTC.

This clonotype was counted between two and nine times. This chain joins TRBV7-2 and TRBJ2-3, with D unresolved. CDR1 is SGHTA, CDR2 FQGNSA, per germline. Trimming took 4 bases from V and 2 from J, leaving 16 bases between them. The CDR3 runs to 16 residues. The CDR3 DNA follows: TGTGCCAGCAGCTCTCACCCCAGGAGCCCCACAGATACGCAGTATTTT. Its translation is CASSSHPRSPTDTQYF.

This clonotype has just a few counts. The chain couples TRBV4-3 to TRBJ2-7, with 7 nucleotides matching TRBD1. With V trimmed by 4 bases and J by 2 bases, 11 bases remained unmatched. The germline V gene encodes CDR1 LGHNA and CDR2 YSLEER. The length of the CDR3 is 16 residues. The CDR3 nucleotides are TGCGCCAGCAGCCTAGCCTTGACAGGGATCCCCTACGAGCAGTACTTC. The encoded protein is CASSLALTGIPYEQYF.

CDR3 DNA: TGCGCCAGCAGCTTGTGGCAGGACTCCTACGAGCAGTACTTC. Protein product: CASSLWQDSYEQYF. V is TRBV5-1 and J is TRBJ2-7; D is unresolved. V was trimmed by 1 base and J by 0 bases, leaving 8 bases between them. In germline, CDR1 is SGHRS, CDR2 YFSETQ. CDR3 length: 14 amino acids.

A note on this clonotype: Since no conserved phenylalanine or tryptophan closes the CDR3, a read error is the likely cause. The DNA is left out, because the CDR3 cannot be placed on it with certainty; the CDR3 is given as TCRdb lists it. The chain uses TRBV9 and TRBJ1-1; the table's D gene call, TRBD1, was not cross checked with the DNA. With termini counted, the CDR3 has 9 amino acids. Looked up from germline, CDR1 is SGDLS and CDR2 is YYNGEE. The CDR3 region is CASSADRDS.

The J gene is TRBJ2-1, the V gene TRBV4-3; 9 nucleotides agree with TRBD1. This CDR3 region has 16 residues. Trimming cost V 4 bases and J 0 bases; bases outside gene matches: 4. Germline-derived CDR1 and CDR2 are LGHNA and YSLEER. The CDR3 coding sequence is TGCGCCAGCAGCCGAGGGACAGGGAGCTCCTACAATGAGCAGTTCTTC. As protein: CASSRGTGSSYNEQFF.

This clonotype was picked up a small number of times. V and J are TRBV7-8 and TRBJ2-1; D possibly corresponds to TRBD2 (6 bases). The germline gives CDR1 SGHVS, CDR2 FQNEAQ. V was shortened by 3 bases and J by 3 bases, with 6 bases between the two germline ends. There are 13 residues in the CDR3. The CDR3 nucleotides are TGTGCCAGCAGCTTGGACTACTACAATGAGCAGTTCTTC. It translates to CASSLDYYNEQFF.

The CDR3 loop is CATSEGTYGYTF. DNA of the CDR3: TGTGCCACCAGTGAAGGGACTTATGGCTACACCTTC. The V call is TRBV24-1, the J call TRBJ1-2, with a tentative D call TRBD1 (5 bases). This CDR3 comprises 12 residues. The V gene's germline CDR1 is KGHDR and CDR2 SFDVKD. The V gene lost 4 bases and the J gene lost 5 bases, with 7 bases spanning the gap.

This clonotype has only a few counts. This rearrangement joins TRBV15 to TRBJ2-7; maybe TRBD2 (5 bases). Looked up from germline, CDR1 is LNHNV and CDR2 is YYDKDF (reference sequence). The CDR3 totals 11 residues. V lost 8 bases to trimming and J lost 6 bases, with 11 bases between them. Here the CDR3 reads CATGSVGEQYF. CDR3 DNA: TGTGCCACCGGGAGTGTGGGCGAGCAGTACTTC.

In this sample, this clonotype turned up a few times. CDR3 DNA sequence: TGTGCCAGCAGTTGGACAGGGACCACTGAAGCTTTCTTT. Translating gives CASSWTGTTEAFF. The chain combines TRBV12-3 or TRBV12-4 with TRBJ1-1; 8 nucleotides match TRBD1. The J segment lost 4 bases and the V segment lost 4 bases, leaving 2 bases of the junction unmatched. The CDR3 has 13 amino acids.

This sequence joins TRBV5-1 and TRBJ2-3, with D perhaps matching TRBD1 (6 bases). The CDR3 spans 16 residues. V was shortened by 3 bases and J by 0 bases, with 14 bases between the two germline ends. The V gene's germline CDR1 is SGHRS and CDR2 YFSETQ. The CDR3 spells CASSSHGTPSTDTQYF. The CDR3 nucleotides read TGCGCCAGCAGCTCCCACGGGACACCCAGCACAGATACGCAGTATTTT.

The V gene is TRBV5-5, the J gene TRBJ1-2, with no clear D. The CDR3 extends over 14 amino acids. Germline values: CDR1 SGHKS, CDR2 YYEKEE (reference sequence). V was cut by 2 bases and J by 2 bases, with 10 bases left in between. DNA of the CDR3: TGTGCCAGCAGCTTCTCCAGCCCGAACTATGGCTACACCTTC. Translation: CASSFSSPNYGYTF.

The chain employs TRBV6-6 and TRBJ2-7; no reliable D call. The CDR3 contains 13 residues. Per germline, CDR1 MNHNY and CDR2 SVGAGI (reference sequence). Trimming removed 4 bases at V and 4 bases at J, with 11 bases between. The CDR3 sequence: CASSLSSRYEQYF. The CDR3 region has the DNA TGTGCCAGCAGTTTGTCTAGTAGGTACGAGCAGTACTTC.

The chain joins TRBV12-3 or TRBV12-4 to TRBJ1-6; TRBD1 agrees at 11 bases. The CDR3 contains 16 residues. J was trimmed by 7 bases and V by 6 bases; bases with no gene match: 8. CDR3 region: CASSATGTGGNSPLHF. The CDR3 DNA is TGTGCCAGCAGCGCAACCGGGACAGGGGGGAATTCACCCCTCCACTTT.

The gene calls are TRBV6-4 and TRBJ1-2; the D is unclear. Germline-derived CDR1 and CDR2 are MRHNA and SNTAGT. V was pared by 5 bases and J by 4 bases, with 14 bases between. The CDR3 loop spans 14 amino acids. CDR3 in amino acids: CASSFQRDFYGYTF. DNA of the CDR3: TGTGCCAGCAGTTTCCAAAGGGATTTCTATGGCTACACCTTC.

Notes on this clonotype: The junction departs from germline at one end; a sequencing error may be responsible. CDR3 sequence: CCASSPGTGGQVETQYF. The CDR3, as DNA: TGCTGTGCTTCGTCCCCCGGGACAGGGGGGCAGGTAGAGACCCAGTACTTC. This chain links TRBV20-1 with TRBJ2-5; 11 nucleotides agree with TRBD1. The CDR3 runs to 17 residues. In germline, CDR1 is DFQATT, CDR2 SNEGSKA (reference sequence).

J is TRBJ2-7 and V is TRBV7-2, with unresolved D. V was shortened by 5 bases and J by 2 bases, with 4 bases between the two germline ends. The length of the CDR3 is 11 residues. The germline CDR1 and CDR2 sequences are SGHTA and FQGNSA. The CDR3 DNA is TGTGCCAGCAGCAACGCCTACGAGCAGTACTTC. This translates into CASSNAYEQYF.

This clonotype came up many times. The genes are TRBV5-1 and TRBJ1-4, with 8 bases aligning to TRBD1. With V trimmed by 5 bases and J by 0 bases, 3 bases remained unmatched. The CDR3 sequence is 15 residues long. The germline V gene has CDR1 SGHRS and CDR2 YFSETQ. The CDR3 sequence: CASRDRAATNEKLFF. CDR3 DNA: TGCGCCAGCAGGGACAGGGCCGCAACTAATGAAAAACTGTTTTTT.

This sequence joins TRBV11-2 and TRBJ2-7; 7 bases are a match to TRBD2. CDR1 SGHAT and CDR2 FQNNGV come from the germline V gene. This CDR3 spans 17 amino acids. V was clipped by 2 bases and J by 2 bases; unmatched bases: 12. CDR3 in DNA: TGTGCCAGCAGCTTAACCTTGGGGCTAGCGGAAACCTACGAGCAGTACTTC. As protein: CASSLTLGLAETYEQYF.

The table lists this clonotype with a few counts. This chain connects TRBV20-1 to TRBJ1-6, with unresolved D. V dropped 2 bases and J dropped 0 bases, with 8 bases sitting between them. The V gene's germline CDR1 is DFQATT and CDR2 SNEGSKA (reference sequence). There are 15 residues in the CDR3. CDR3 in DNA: TGCAGTGCTAGACCCGGGAGCTCCTATAATTCACCCCTCCACTTT. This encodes CSARPGSSYNSPLHF.

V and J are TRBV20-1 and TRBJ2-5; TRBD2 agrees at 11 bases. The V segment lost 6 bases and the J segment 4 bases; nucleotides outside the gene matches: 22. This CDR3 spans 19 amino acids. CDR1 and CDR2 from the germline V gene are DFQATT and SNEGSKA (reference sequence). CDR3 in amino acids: CSAERQGFFGLAGSETQYF. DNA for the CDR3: TGCAGTGCCGAGCGACAGGGTTTTTTCGGACTAGCGGGTTCAGAGACCCAGTACTTC.

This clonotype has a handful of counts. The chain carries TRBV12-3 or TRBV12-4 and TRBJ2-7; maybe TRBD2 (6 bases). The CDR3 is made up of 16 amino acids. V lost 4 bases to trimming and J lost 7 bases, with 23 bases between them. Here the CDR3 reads CASSSTLRDSNGEQYF. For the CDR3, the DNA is TGTGCCAGCAGTTCCACTCTCCGGGACTCCAACGGGGAGCAGTACTTC.

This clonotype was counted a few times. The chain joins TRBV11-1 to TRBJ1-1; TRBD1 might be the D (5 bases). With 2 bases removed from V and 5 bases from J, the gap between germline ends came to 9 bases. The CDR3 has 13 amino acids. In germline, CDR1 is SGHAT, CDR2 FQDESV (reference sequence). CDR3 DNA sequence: TGTGCCAGCAGCTTACGGGGGTGGACTGAAGCTTTCTTT. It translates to CASSLRGWTEAFF.

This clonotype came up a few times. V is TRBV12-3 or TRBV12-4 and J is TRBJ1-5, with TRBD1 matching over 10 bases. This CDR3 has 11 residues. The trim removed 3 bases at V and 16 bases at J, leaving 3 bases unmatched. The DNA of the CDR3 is TGTGCCAGCAGTTTGGGGACAGGGGAACATTTT. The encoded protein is CASSLGTGEHF.

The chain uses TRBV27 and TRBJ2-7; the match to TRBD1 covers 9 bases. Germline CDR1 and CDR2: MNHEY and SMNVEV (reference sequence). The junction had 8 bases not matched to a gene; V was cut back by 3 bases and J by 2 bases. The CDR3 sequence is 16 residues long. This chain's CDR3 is CASSFEQGALPYEQYF. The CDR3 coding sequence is TGTGCCAGCAGTTTCGAACAGGGGGCGCTTCCCTACGAGCAGTACTTC.

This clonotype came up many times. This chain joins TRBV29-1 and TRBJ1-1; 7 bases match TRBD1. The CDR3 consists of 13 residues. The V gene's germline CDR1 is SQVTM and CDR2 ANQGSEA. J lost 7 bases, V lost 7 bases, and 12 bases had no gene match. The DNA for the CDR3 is TGCAGCGCGAACTCCGGGACAGCGATTGAAGCTTTCTTT. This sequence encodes CSANSGTAIEAFF.

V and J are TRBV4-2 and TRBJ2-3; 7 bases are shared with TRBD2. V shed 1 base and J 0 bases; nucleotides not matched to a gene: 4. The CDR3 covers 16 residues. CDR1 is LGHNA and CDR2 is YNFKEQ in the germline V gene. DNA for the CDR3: TGTGCCAGCAGCCAAGGCGGGGGAGTCAGCACAGATACGCAGTATTTT. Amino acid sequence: CASSQGGGVSTDTQYF.